The next 27 T cell receptor beta chains were all read from a single sample in a study of T-cell reconstitution after alpha-beta-depleted transplantation in children listed by TCRdb under 2016. Receptor amplification or capture employed PCR. Data came from an Illumina HiSeq 2500. To normalize quantification of the TCRbeta repertoire, the TCR libraries were built with molecular barcoding that relied on unique molecular identifiers. The public reads were reanalyzed by TCRdb: fastp trimming at Q25, MiXCR alignment, in-frame beta chains only. Each CDR3 protein gets just one entry, which takes the most common genes and DNA from the rows behind it. This sample holds around 450,000 distinct CDR3 sequences; over 40% were observed only once. The ten largest clonotypes hold under 35% of the sample. The meaning of the sample's treatment or condition label: allogeneic hematopoietic cell transplantation with graft depleted of TCRalphabeta T cells and CD19 B cells.

The sequenced sample was PBMCs, obtained before TCRalphabeta/CD19-depleted stem cell transplant. Receptors originate from a girl aged 2-10 years with aplastic anemia, due to receive a stem cell transplant.

This sequence joins TRBV2 and TRBJ2-1, with D perhaps TRBD1 or TRBD2 (5 bases each). Germline CDR1 is SNHLY and CDR2 is FYNNEI. The CDR3 runs to 14 residues. Trimming took 4 bases from V and 5 from J, leaving 12 bases between them. The CDR3 region has the DNA TGTGCCAGCAGTGCGATACTGGGGGACAATGAGCAGTTCTTC. Protein sequence: CASSAILGDNEQFF. The variable domain in full, with the rest retrieved from reference TRBV2 and TRBJ2-1, is EPEVTQTPSHQVTQMGQEVILRCVPISNHLYFYWYRQILGQKVEFLVSFYNNEISEKSEIFDDQFSVERPDGSNFTLKIRSTKLEDSAMYFCASSAILGDNEQFFGPGTRLTVL.

This chain uses TRBV5-8 with TRBJ2-3, with 7 bases aligning to TRBD1. The CDR3 covers 15 residues. Germline V gives CDR1 SGHTS, CDR2 YDEGEE. Trimming removed 6 bases from V and 4 bases from J; junction bases left unmatched: 11. CDR3 DNA sequence: TGTGCCAGCAATATGGGACAGCCGGTCCCAGATACGCAGTATTTT. This sequence encodes CASNMGQPVPDTQYF.

V is TRBV28 and J is TRBJ2-3; 12 positions agree with TRBD2. The length of the CDR3 is 14 residues. Germline CDR1 and CDR2: MDHEN and SYDVKM. V was clipped by 8 bases and J by 6 bases; unmatched bases: 6. The CDR3 reads CASGRTSGKDTQYF. CDR3 nucleotide sequence: TGTGCCAGCGGGAGGACTAGCGGGAAGGATACGCAGTATTTT.

A remark on this clonotype: At one boundary the junction diverges from the germline segment, which might be a read error. This chain joins TRBV20-1 and TRBJ2-7, with TRBD2 identical over 7 bases. Germline V gene data show CDR1 as DFQATT and CDR2 as SNEGSKA (reference sequence). The CDR3 covers 13 residues. The CDR3 loop reads CSAMGGTSDEQYF. In DNA, the CDR3 is TGCAGTGCTATGGGGGGGACCTCCGACGAGCAGTACTTC.

The J gene is TRBJ2-3, the V gene TRBV7-2; 8 nucleotides match TRBD2. The CDR3 is made up of 16 amino acids. The germline V gene encodes CDR1 SGHTA and CDR2 FQGNSA. V dropped 2 bases and J dropped 2; count of bases not matched to a gene: 6. The CDR3 spells CASSLTPGLVTDTQYF. CDR3 DNA sequence: TGTGCCAGCAGCTTAACACCGGGACTAGTCACAGATACGCAGTATTTT. Full variable domain (outside the CDR3, taken from reference TRBV7-2 and TRBJ2-3): GAGVSQSPSNKVTEKGKDVELRCDPISGHTALYWYRQSLGQGLEFLIYFQGNSAPDKSGLPSDRFSAERTGGSVSTLTIQRTQQEDSAVYLCASSLTPGLVTDTQYFGPGTRLTVL.

This clonotype was found many times. The chain joins TRBV4-1 to TRBJ2-3; the D gene is possibly TRBD2 (6 bases). V was clipped by 4 bases and J by 2 bases, with 13 bases between them. Germline V gives CDR1 MGHRA, CDR2 YSYEKL. This CDR3 comprises 15 residues. DNA for the CDR3: TGCGCCAGCAGCCTGGGACTTATGATCACAGATACGCAGTATTTT. Translation gives CASSLGLMITDTQYF.

This clonotype was detected ten times or more. This rearrangement joins TRBV29-1 to TRBJ2-1; 8 nucleotides agree with TRBD1. The CDR3 has 15 amino acids. Germline trimming cut 4 bases from V and 5 bases from J; bases unmatched to any gene: 10. Germline CDR1 is SQVTM and CDR2 is ANQGSEA. CDR3 region: CSVGLPGQANNEQFF. The CDR3 DNA sequence: TGCAGCGTTGGATTACCGGGACAGGCGAACAATGAGCAGTTCTTC.

Only a few counts were recorded for this clonotype. V and J are TRBV10-3 and TRBJ2-4; a possible D gene is TRBD2 (6 bases). The germline V gene has CDR1 ENHRY and CDR2 SYGVKD. V was pared by 3 bases and J by 1 base, with 10 bases between. This CDR3 contains 15 residues. CDR3 nucleotides: TGTGCCATCAGTGAAGGAGGGGCGGCCAAAAACATTCAGTACTTC. It codes for CAISEGGAAKNIQYF.

This clonotype was observed many times. The rearrangement links TRBV7-9 to TRBJ2-7, with a tentative D call TRBD1 (6 bases). Germline values: CDR1 SEHNR, CDR2 FQNEAQ (reference sequence). The V gene lost 3 bases and the J gene lost 6 bases, with 15 bases spanning the gap. The CDR3 runs 14 residues. The CDR3 DNA sequence: TGTGCCAGCAGCTTGGGGACACCCCGAGGCGAGCAGTACTTC. This codes for CASSLGTPRGEQYF.

This clonotype has only a few counts. This sequence joins TRBV3-1 and TRBJ2-5; no firm D call. Germline lookup yields CDR1 LGHDT and CDR2 YNNKEL (reference sequence). The V gene lost 1 base and the J gene lost 2 bases, with 14 bases spanning the gap. The CDR3 extends over 16 amino acids. CDR3 amino acids: CASSQVQAKIQETQYF. The CDR3 DNA reads as TGTGCCAGCAGCCAAGTCCAGGCAAAGATTCAAGAGACCCAGTACTTC.

The chain combines TRBV29-1 with TRBJ2-7; 7 nucleotides agree with TRBD1. CDR1 is SQVTM, CDR2 ANQGSEA, per germline. V lost 3 bases, J lost 2 bases, and 1 base stayed unmatched. The CDR3 runs 12 residues. This CDR3 reads CSVETGPYEQYF. For the CDR3, the DNA is TGCAGCGTTGAGACAGGGCCCTACGAGCAGTACTTC.

This clonotype was seen more than once but under ten times. The chain uses TRBV5-1 and TRBJ2-5; TRBD2 aligns across 9 bases. The J segment lost 1 base and the V segment lost 4 bases, leaving 5 bases of the junction unmatched. The CDR3 is made up of 15 amino acids. Germline assignment: CDR1 SGHRS and CDR2 YFSETQ. The CDR3: CASSPRLAAQETQYF. CDR3 DNA sequence: TGCGCCAGCAGCCCCAGACTAGCGGCCCAAGAGACCCAGTACTTC.

This sequence joins TRBV4-1 and TRBJ1-1; 7 bases line up with TRBD1. Germline trimming cut 1 base from V and 0 bases from J; bases unmatched to any gene: 14. Germline V gives CDR1 MGHRA, CDR2 YSYEKL. The CDR3 runs 19 residues. CDR3 DNA sequence: TGCGCCAGCAGCCAAGCGGTTGACAGGGTCTTTGGGATGAACACTGAAGCTTTCTTT. Amino acids: CASSQAVDRVFGMNTEAFF.

This clonotype was detected a few times. The chain combines TRBV4-3 with TRBJ2-1; D unresolved. V shed 2 bases and J shed 15 bases, with 17 bases lying between them. This CDR3 has 13 amino acids. Germline CDR1 reads LGHNA; CDR2 reads YSLEER. CDR3 nucleotide sequence: TGCGCCAGCAGCCAAAATCTCCGGTTGCGGCTGTTCTTC. Translating it yields CASSQNLRLRLFF.

V is TRBV5-1 and J is TRBJ2-7, with TRBD2 matching 11 bases. This CDR3 spans 23 amino acids. J was trimmed by 2 bases and V by 3 bases; bases with no gene match: 28. Germline CDR1 and CDR2: SGHRS and YFSETQ. The CDR3 nucleotides read TGCGCCAGCAGCTCCCAAGGCAGGGGGCCGGGTAGAACTAGCGGGAGACCCGCCTACGAGCAGTACTTC. It is translated as CASSSQGRGPGRTSGRPAYEQYF.

The gene calls are TRBV28 and TRBJ1-2, with D perhaps matching TRBD1 (5 bases). The V end lost 1 base, the J end lost 1 base, and 7 bases lay between the germline ends. The CDR3 contains 14 residues. The germline gives CDR1 MDHEN, CDR2 SYDVKM. The CDR3: CASSLSGGNYGYTF. The CDR3 nucleotides are TGTGCCAGCAGTTTATCGGGGGGTAACTATGGCTACACCTTC.

The chain has TRBV30 and TRBJ1-2, with D perhaps TRBD1 (5 bases). CDR1 and CDR2 from the germline V gene are GTSNPN and SVGIG (reference sequence). The V end was cut by 4 bases, the J end by 4 bases, with 16 bases between. The CDR3 contains 14 residues. The DNA for the CDR3 is TGTGCCTGGACTACGACAGTGCCCTTCTATGGCTACACCTTC. Protein: CAWTTTVPFYGYTF.

This clonotype was recorded a few times. This rearrangement joins TRBV9 to TRBJ2-7; D is ambiguous. The V gene lost 0 bases and the J gene lost 0 bases, with 7 bases spanning the gap. There are 14 residues in the CDR3. Germline CDR1 and CDR2: SGDLS and YYNGEE. In DNA, the CDR3 is TGTGCCAGCAGCGTAGGACACCTCTCCTACGAGCAGTACTTC. This sequence encodes CASSVGHLSYEQYF.

The chain is built from TRBV28 and TRBJ1-4; tentative D call: TRBD1 (6 bases). The V gene's germline CDR1 is MDHEN and CDR2 SYDVKM. Between the trimmed V and J ends, which lost 6 bases and 17 bases, there was a span of 16 bases. The CDR3 length is 11 residues. CDR3 coding DNA: TGTGCCAGCAGAGGGACAAGCGCTGTTTTTTTT. This codes for CASRGTSAVFF.

This clonotype was observed a handful of times. The V gene is TRBV20-1, the J gene TRBJ2-3, with 10 bases identical to TRBD2. V dropped 3 bases and J dropped 2; count of bases not matched to a gene: 5. The CDR3 has 15 amino acids. CDR1 DFQATT and CDR2 SNEGSKA come from the germline V gene (reference sequence). The CDR3 nucleotides read TGCAGTGCTAGTGAAGCGGGAGGGCCCACAGATACGCAGTATTTT. Its translation: CSASEAGGPTDTQYF.

This clonotype was seen a handful of times. The chain recombines TRBV28 with TRBJ1-3; TRBD1 matches at 9 bases. The CDR3 is 15 residues long. Germline lookup yields CDR1 MDHEN and CDR2 SYDVKM. Trimming removed 1 base from V and 4 bases from J; junction bases left unmatched: 2. CDR3 sequence reads: CASSLSGTGGNTIYF. The CDR3 coding sequence is TGTGCCAGCAGTTTATCCGGGACAGGGGGAAACACCATATATTTT.

V is TRBV5-1 and J is TRBJ2-1, with 8 bases lining up with TRBD2. Germline CDR1 SGHRS, CDR2 YFSETQ. The junction had 15 bases not matched to a gene; V was cut back by 0 bases and J by 4 bases. The CDR3 has 19 residues. The CDR3, as DNA: TGCGCCAGCAGCTTGGTAGGTGTCGGCGGGGGGCCTGCGTACAATGAGCAGTTCTTC. Translated, it gives CASSLVGVGGGPAYNEQFF.

The V call is TRBV5-1, the J call TRBJ2-2; the D is unclear. The germline V gene has CDR1 SGHRS and CDR2 YFSETQ. The CDR3 spans 14 residues. The ends were cut back, 4 bases at V and 6 bases at J, with 13 bases in the middle. DNA of the CDR3: TGCGCCAGCAGCCCCGGCCCAGCCTCCGGGGAGCTGTTTTTT. It is translated as CASSPGPASGELFF. Using reference TRBV5-1 and TRBJ2-2 for the parts outside the CDR3, the full variable domain is KAGVTQTPRYLIKTRGQQVTLSCSPISGHRSVSWYQQTPGQGLQFLFEYFSETQRNKGNFPGRFSGRQFSNSRSEMNVSTLELGDSALYLCASSPGPASGELFFGEGSRLTVL.

This clonotype was observed at least ten times. The V gene is TRBV7-2, the J gene TRBJ2-5; TRBD2 matches 12 bases. The CDR3 consists of 17 residues. Trimming took 3 bases from V and 5 from J; bases not matched to a gene: 10. Germline assignment: CDR1 SGHTA and CDR2 FQGNSA. The CDR3 region has the DNA TGTGCCAGCAGCTTGGGACTAGCGGGTGATTTCAGGGAGACCCAGTACTTC. This encodes CASSLGLAGDFRETQYF.

The chain employs TRBV20-1 and TRBJ2-3, with D possibly matching TRBD2 (6 bases). The V end lost 3 bases, the J end lost 1 base, and 14 bases lay between the germline ends. Germline assignment: CDR1 DFQATT and CDR2 SNEGSKA (reference sequence). The CDR3 sequence is 15 residues long. CDR3 bases: TGCAGTGCTAGGAACTTAGCGGAGCGCACAGATACGCAGTATTTT. It is translated as CSARNLAERTDTQYF.

The V gene is TRBV19, the J gene TRBJ2-7; 8 bases fit TRBD1. With 5 bases clipped from V and 2 bases from J, the junction kept 8 bases outside the gene matches. This CDR3 comprises 15 residues. CDR1 is LNHDA, CDR2 SQIVND, per germline (reference sequence). The CDR3: CASSAGTGPAYEQYF. In nucleotides, the CDR3 is TGTGCCAGTAGTGCCGGGACAGGACCCGCCTACGAGCAGTACTTC.

J is TRBJ2-1 and V is TRBV7-6, with TRBD2 matching over 15 bases. After removal of 3 bases from V and 2 bases from J, the junction contained 2 bases not matched to a gene. There are 17 residues in the CDR3. Germline values: CDR1 SGHVS, CDR2 FNYEAQ. CDR3 in amino acids: CASSLRTSGGAYNEQFF. Written as DNA, the CDR3 is TGTGCCAGCAGCTTGAGGACTAGCGGGGGGGCCTACAATGAGCAGTTCTTC.